Listed below are T cell receptor beta chains from one sample, sequenced in a study of blood T cell repertoires in COVID-19. Here immunoSEQ multiplex PCR was the method, and the copy in TCRdb shows in-frame clones only, minus some. The data show approximately 160,000 clones, more than 70% seen once. Source material: PBMCs or T cells enriched from blood (not recorded which). The receptors shown here come from a woman aged 45-59 years in a cohort exposed to, infected with or recovered from COVID-19 (not recorded which). CDR3s include the opening cysteine and the closing phenylalanine or tryptophan. The order of the fields is V gene, D gene, clone size, J gene, CDR3 DNA, CDR3 protein. A D gene is named only where the DNA matches it firmly. Clone size is given for some rows only: seen once, a few or many times, or a class if the clone is expanded.

>TRBV12-3/TRBV12-4|TRBD2|.|TRBJ2-5
TGTGCCAGCAGGAGCCTAGCGGAAGAGACCCAGTACTTC
CASRSLAEETQYF
>TRBV7-2|.|.|TRBJ1-4
TGTGCCAGCAGCTCCGGGATATTTAGAGAAAAACTGTTTTTT
CASSSGIFREKLFF
>TRBV28|.|.|TRBJ1-4
TGTGCCAGCAGTTTTATGGGGGCAGCTAATGAAAAACTGTTTTTT
CASSFMGAANEKLFF
>TRBV9|.|.|TRBJ1-4
TGTGCCAGCAGCCCCCGATCAGTAACTAATGAAAAACTGTTTTTT
CASSPRSVTNEKLFF
>TRBV6-1|.|.|TRBJ1-1
TGTGCCAGCAGTGAAGGAGGCAGGGGTAATACTGAAGCTTTCTTT
CASSEGGRGNTEAFF
>TRBV7-9|.|.|TRBJ1-6
TGTGCCAGCAGCCTTGGAGGGGATAATTCACCCCTCCACTTT
CASSLGGDNSPLHF
>TRBV11-1|TRBD1|.|TRBJ1-5
TGTGCCAGCAGCCACGACAGGGATCAGCCCCAGCATTTT
CASSHDRDQPQHF
>TRBV29-1|TRBD1|.|TRBJ1-5
TGCAGCGTCCGAACGACAGGGGTTGATCAGCCCCAGCATTTT
CSVRTTGVDQPQHF
>TRBV27|TRBD2|.|TRBJ2-3
TGTGCCAGCAGTTTTCGTCTAGCGGGAGGCCCAGATAACACAGATACGCAGTATTTT
CASSFRLAGGPDNTDTQYF
>TRBV11-3|.|.|TRBJ2-5
TGTGCCAGCAGCTTAGGCGTGAACAGGGAAGAGACCCAGTACTTC
CASSLGVNREETQYF
>TRBV2|.|.|TRBJ1-6
TGTGCCAGCAGTGTAACAAGTAATTCACCCCTCCACTTT
CASSVTSNSPLHF
>TRBV3-1/TRBV3-2|TRBD2|.|TRBJ2-5
TGTGCCAGCAGCCAACGAGGAGGCGGGAGCGGGGAGACCCAGTACTTC
CASSQRGGGSGETQYF
>TRBV2|TRBD1|once|TRBJ1-5
TGTGCCAGCAGTGAGGGACAGAACATCAATCAGCCCCAGCATTTT
CASSEGQNINQPQHF
>TRBV2|TRBD2|few|TRBJ2-1
TGTGCCAGCAGTGATAGGCCTAGCGGGGGCGGCGGGGAGCAGTTCTTC
CASSDRPSGGGGEQFF